Here is one TCR beta chain with its context. Clones were sequenced by immunoSEQ multiplex PCR, and TCRdb holds only the in-frame ones, with some missing. Among some 120,000 clones listed, around 83% were seen once. CDR3 length: 14 amino acids. Germline V gives CDR1 SGDLS, CDR2 YYNGEE. J lost 6 bases, V lost 1 base, and 6 bases had no gene match. The data are from a study of blood T cell repertoires in COVID-19. V usage is TRBV9 and J usage is TRBJ1-1; 7 nucleotides line up with TRBD1. The source of this sequence is a man between 35 and 55 years old with acute or convalescent COVID-19. Material: peripheral blood. The CDR3 is CASSVSVRGSEAFF. The CDR3 DNA reads TGTGCCAGCAGCGTATCGGTCAGGGGGTCTGAAGCTTTCTTT.